This T cell receptor beta chain is from a study of blood T cell repertoires in COVID-19. The age range of participants was 18 to 89 years, with residence in about two dozen US areas. The CDR3 length is 13 residues. Trimming removed 8 bases from V and 3 bases from J, with 13 bases in between. Germline-derived CDR1 and CDR2 are SEHNR and FQNEAQ (reference sequence). Authors' methods: Amplification from reference gene primers served as the basis for estimated nucleated cell counts. The repertoire was sequenced with immunoSEQ multiplex PCR; TCRdb's copy has only in-frame clones and lacks some. The V and J calls and clone size are taken from that table; D and trimming were inferred from the DNA. The table records 250,000 to 350,000 clones, around 85% of them present only once.

The clonotype originates from a woman between 50 and 59 years old who had recovered from COVID-19. Sequencing was carried out using PBMCs or T cells enriched from blood (not recorded which). This chain connects TRBV7-9 to TRBJ1-1, with D uncertain. The chain's CDR3 is CASSGGRYTEAFF. CDR3 sequence (DNA): TGTGCCAGCTCGGGTGGGAGGTACACTGAAGCTTTCTTT.